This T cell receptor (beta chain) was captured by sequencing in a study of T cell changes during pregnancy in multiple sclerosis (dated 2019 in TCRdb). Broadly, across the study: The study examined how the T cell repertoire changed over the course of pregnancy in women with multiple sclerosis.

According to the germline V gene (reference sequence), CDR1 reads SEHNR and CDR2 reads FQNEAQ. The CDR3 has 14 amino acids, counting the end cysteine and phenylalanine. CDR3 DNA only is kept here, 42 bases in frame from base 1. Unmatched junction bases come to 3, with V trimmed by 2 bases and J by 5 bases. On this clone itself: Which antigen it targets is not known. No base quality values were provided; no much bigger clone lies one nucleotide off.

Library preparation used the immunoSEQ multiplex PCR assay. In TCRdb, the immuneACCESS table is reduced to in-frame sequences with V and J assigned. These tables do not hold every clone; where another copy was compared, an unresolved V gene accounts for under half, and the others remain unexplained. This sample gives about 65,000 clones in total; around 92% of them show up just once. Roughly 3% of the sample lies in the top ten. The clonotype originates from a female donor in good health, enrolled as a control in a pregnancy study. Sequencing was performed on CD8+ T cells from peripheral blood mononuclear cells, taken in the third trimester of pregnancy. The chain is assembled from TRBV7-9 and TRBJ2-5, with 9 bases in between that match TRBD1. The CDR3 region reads CASSLTGGGETQYF. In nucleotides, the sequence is TGTGCCAGCAGCTTAACAGGGGGCGGTGAGACCCAGTACTTC.